These 19 T cell receptor beta chains came from one sample sequenced in a study of beta chain features in type 1 diabetes. Expressed TCRB transcripts were sequenced after all isolated RNA was converted to cDNA. This table comes from immunoSEQ multiplex PCR, and its TCRdb copy is limited to in-frame clones, with some not included. The sample includes 350,000 or so clones, less than 20% of them seen just once. The sample comprised naive CD4+ T cells from blood. The receptors originated from a woman between 18 and 29 years old in good health.

This clone is a singleton in its sample. The CDR3 region is CASSRRDRGRTEAFF. DNA for the CDR3: TGTGCCAGCAGCCGCCGCGACAGGGGTAGAACTGAAGCTTTCTTT. The rearrangement joins TRBV7-9 to TRBJ1-1, with TRBD1 identical over 8 bases. Germline loops: CDR1 SEHNR, CDR2 FQNEAQ (reference sequence). This CDR3 comprises 15 residues. V gave up 5 bases and J gave up 5 bases; unmatched junction bases: 10.

The genes are TRBV5-1 and TRBJ2-1, with D tentatively TRBD1 (5 bases). The ends were cut back, 4 bases at V and 4 bases at J, with 12 bases in the middle. CDR3 length: 14 residues. CDR1 SGHRS and CDR2 YFSETQ come from the germline V gene. The CDR3 here is CASSQDTAYNEQFF. CDR3 coding DNA: TGCGCCAGCAGCCAGGACACGGCTTACAATGAGCAGTTCTTC.

V gene TRBV11-1 combines with J gene TRBJ2-5; 12 bases align to TRBD2. The junction had 2 bases not matched to a gene; V was cut back by 4 bases and J by 2 bases. CDR3 size: 15 residues. Per the germline V gene, CDR1 is SGHAT and CDR2 is FQDESV (reference sequence). Here the CDR3 DNA reads TGTGCCAGCAGCTCCGGACTAGCGGGACAAGAGACCCAGTACTTC. Amino acid sequence: CASSSGLAGQETQYF. The full variable domain, its missing parts supplied by reference TRBV11-1 and TRBJ2-5, is EAEVAQSPRYKITEKSQAVAFWCDPISGHATLYWYRQILGQGPELLVQFQDESVVDDSQLPKDRFSAERLKGVDSTLKIQPAELGDSAMYLCASSSGLAGQETQYFGPGTRLLVL.

The chain recombines TRBV7-9 with TRBJ2-7; D gene unclear. Trimming cost V 7 bases and J 0 bases, with 10 bases left between them. Germline values: CDR1 SEHNR, CDR2 FQNEAQ (reference sequence). The CDR3 is made up of 13 amino acids. The CDR3 bases are TGTGCCAGCACCGGAGTTAGCTCCTACGAGCAGTACTTC. This encodes CASTGVSSYEQYF.

This clone has more than one count but fewer than ten. The CDR3: CASSPQTDYSGANVLTF. The CDR3 bases are TGTGCCAGCTCACCACAGACTGATTACTCTGGGGCCAACGTCCTGACTTTC. V and J are TRBV18 and TRBJ2-6; D ambiguous. The germline CDR1 and CDR2 sequences are KGHSH and LQKENI. The CDR3 consists of 17 residues. Deletions cut 1 base from V and 0 bases from J, with 10 bases between.

The CDR3 sequence is CAWNPGTGGYEQYF. CDR3 nucleotide sequence: TGTGCCTGGAACCCCGGGACAGGGGGCTACGAGCAGTACTTC. J is TRBJ2-7 and V is TRBV30; 11 nucleotides line up with TRBD1. Germline V gives CDR1 GTSNPN, CDR2 SVGIG (reference sequence). This CDR3 spans 14 amino acids. The J segment lost 3 bases and the V segment lost 4 bases, leaving 5 bases of the junction unmatched.

This clone was detected only a few times. This sequence joins TRBV4-1 and TRBJ2-5; the match to TRBD2 covers 8 bases. The CDR3 runs to 13 residues. Germline V gives CDR1 MGHRA, CDR2 YSYEKL. The V gene end was trimmed by 5 bases and the J gene end by 5 bases; junction bases not matched to a gene: 4. The CDR3 is CASSSGRSETQYF. As DNA, the CDR3 is TGCGCCAGCAGCAGCGGGAGAAGTGAGACCCAGTACTTC.

Only a few counts were recorded for this clone. The rearrangement links TRBV5-4 to TRBJ1-1, with D tentatively TRBD1 (6 bases). In germline, CDR1 is SGHNT, CDR2 YYREEE (reference sequence). The CDR3 length is 15 residues. The V and J ends lost 0 bases and 6 bases respectively, with 15 bases between them. CDR3 amino acids: CASSLARTGSAEAFF. The CDR3 DNA sequence: TGTGCCAGCAGCTTGGCGAGAACAGGGTCGGCTGAAGCTTTCTTT. Filled out from reference TRBV5-4 and TRBJ1-1, the complete variable domain reads ETGVTQSPTHLIKTRGQQVTLRCSSQSGHNTVSWYQQALGQGPQFIFQYYREEENGRGNFPPRFSGLQFPNYSSELNVNALELDDSALYLCASSLARTGSAEAFFGQGTRLTVV.

V is TRBV4-2 and J is TRBJ2-5; maybe TRBD2 (6 bases). CDR1 is LGHNA and CDR2 is YNFKEQ in the germline V gene. Between the trimmed V and J ends, which lost 6 bases and 1 base, there was a span of 18 bases. This CDR3 region has 16 residues. The CDR3 is CASRPGVAESQETQYF. Written as DNA, the CDR3 is TGTGCCAGCAGACCCGGGGTAGCGGAATCCCAAGAGACCCAGTACTTC.

This clone was picked up a small number of times. The gene calls are TRBV7-2 and TRBJ1-6, with D perhaps TRBD1 (5 bases). The CDR3 length is 14 residues. Germline CDR1 reads SGHTA; CDR2 reads FQGNSA. Trimming removed 5 bases from V and 5 bases from J, with 10 bases in between. The CDR3 reads CASSPGINNSPLHF. As DNA, the CDR3 is TGTGCCAGCAGCCCAGGGATTAATAATTCACCCCTCCACTTT.

The V gene is TRBV4-1, the J gene TRBJ1-2, with a tentative D call TRBD1 (6 bases). Trimming removed 3 bases at V and 7 bases at J, with 18 bases between. The CDR3 has 15 amino acids. CDR1 MGHRA and CDR2 YSYEKL come from the germline V gene. The CDR3 sequence is CASSHPQTGSLGYTF. In DNA form, the CDR3 reads TGCGCCAGCAGCCATCCTCAAACAGGGTCTCTTGGCTACACCTTC.

The gene calls are TRBV19 and TRBJ1-2; D perhaps matches TRBD1 (5 bases). The CDR3 extends over 14 amino acids. Germline V CDR1 and CDR2: LNHDA, SQIVND (reference sequence). Trimming shortened V by 2 bases and J by 1 base, and 8 bases separated the two germline ends. The CDR3 here is CASSIPGINYGYTF. The CDR3 DNA sequence: TGTGCCAGTAGTATACCAGGGATTAACTATGGCTACACCTTC.

The gene calls are TRBV30 and TRBJ1-5; D is unresolved. The CDR3 has 12 amino acids. Germline lookup yields CDR1 GTSNPN and CDR2 SVGIG (reference sequence). The V end was cut by 2 bases, the J end by 7 bases, with 9 bases between. The CDR3 DNA reads as TGTGCCTGGAGTCCGACTGGACAGCCCCAGCATTTT. Translation gives CAWSPTGQPQHF.

Notes on this clone: At the DNA level, this CDR3 is encoded by other sequences in the same sample as well. The rearrangement uses TRBV18 and TRBJ2-5; D is undetermined. The CDR3 has 12 residues. CDR1 KGHSH and CDR2 LQKENI come from the germline V gene. Trimming took 6 bases from V and 4 from J, leaving 9 bases between them. The CDR3 sequence is CASSPSRETQYF. CDR3 nucleotide sequence: TGTGCCAGCTCCCCCAGTCGAGAGACCCAGTACTTC.

The chain joins TRBV2 to TRBJ1-2; tentative D call: TRBD1 (6 bases). The V end lost 6 bases, the J end lost 8 bases, and 13 bases lay between the germline ends. CDR1 is SNHLY, CDR2 FYNNEI, per germline. The CDR3 runs 12 residues. CDR3 sequence reads: CASSRDIEGYTF. CDR3 DNA: TGTGCCAGCAGCCGGGACATTGAGGGCTACACCTTC.

V is TRBV7-9 and J is TRBJ2-7; D is ambiguous. The germline CDR1 and CDR2 sequences are SEHNR and FQNEAQ (reference sequence). The CDR3 has 13 amino acids. V dropped 1 base and J dropped 3 bases, with 7 bases sitting between them. The CDR3 sequence is CASSLVGVYEQYF. The CDR3 nucleotides read TGTGCCAGCAGCTTAGTCGGAGTCTACGAGCAGTACTTC. The whole variable domain, remainder taken from reference TRBV7-9 and TRBJ2-7, is DTGVSQNPRHKITKRGQNVTFRCDPISEHNRLYWYRQTLGQGPEFLTYFQNEAQLEKSRLLSDRFSAERPKGSFSTLEIQRTEQGDSAMYLCASSLVGVYEQYFGPGTRLTVT.

This clone was recorded a few times. CDR3 sequence reads: CAIIANSTDTQYF. CDR3 bases: TGTGCCATCATAGCGAATAGCACAGATACGCAGTATTTT. This chain links TRBV10-3 with TRBJ2-3; TRBD2 is a possible D gene (5 bases). Germline V gene data show CDR1 as ENHRY and CDR2 as SYGVKD. V shed 7 bases and J shed 0 bases, with 8 bases lying between them. The CDR3 loop spans 13 amino acids.

The chain couples TRBV4-2 to TRBJ2-2; D is undetermined. CDR1 is LGHNA, CDR2 YNFKEQ, per germline. The ends were cut back, 2 bases at V and 4 bases at J, with 8 bases in the middle. This CDR3 is built from 14 residues. CDR3 DNA: TGTGCCAGCAGCCAATTGGCGGCCACCGGGGAGCTGTTTTTT. This sequence encodes CASSQLAATGELFF.

The chain combines TRBV30 with TRBJ2-7, with D perhaps TRBD1 (6 bases). Germline V CDR1 and CDR2: GTSNPN, SVGIG (reference sequence). The CDR3 is made up of 14 amino acids. V was pared by 1 base and J by 7 bases, with 17 bases between. DNA of the CDR3: TGTGCCTGGAGTGCGGGGCAGGGGATCGGGGAGCAGTACTTC. It yields the protein CAWSAGQGIGEQYF.